This T cell receptor beta chain was profiled in a study of T cell clonotyping in hematopoietic cell transplantation (dated by TCRdb to 2020 to 2022). In the study overall: Pretransplant recipient samples were obtained after cytoreduction. Patient recruitment ran from 2015 to January 2017, and follow-up continued until September 2020 or death. The study collected some 150 blood samples from 30 to 35 consecutive transplant recipients and their related donors.

The junction shows trimming of 4 bases on V and 4 bases on J, plus 7 bases between the germline ends. CDR1 SGHDN and CDR2 FVKESK are derived from the germline V gene. Including the terminal cysteine and phenylalanine, the CDR3 comprises 12 residues. Only CDR3 DNA remains: 36 bases, in frame from the first base. Overall study results and their limits: Broader TCR repertoire diversity after transplant was predicted by Inverse Simpson Index values from donors and from recipients before transplant. Sample size was limited, and cells were not sorted, so CD4 and CD8 repertoire contributions could not be separated. A decrease in recipient TCR diversity was observed after transplant, and a progressive increase in pathologically expanded clonotypes was seen from day 30 to day 180. Just a small fraction of recipient repertoires overlapped with donor repertoires, and more than 95% appeared de novo at the given depth.

The sample's time point label, decoded: recipient sample about 28 days before transplant, after cytoreduction. Blood samples were obtained from recipients approximately 28 days before transplant and at days 30, 100 and 180 after transplant. Using Nuclei Lysis Solution, genomic DNA was extracted from unfractionated peripheral blood mononuclear cells that were either fresh or cryopreserved. As for this clone: The specificity of this receptor is unknown. Base qualities are not provided; no much larger clone lies one nucleotide away.

TCR beta CDR3 regions were amplified from genomic DNA with the immunoSEQ assay, a bias-controlled multiplex PCR using V- and J-specific primers. In a second PCR step, the CDR3 amplicons were tagged with a proprietary barcode plus Illumina adapter sequences. CDR3 libraries were sequenced on an Illumina MiSeq instrument. The authors' analysis ran thus. immunoSEQ Analyzer 3.0 was used for export and quality control, with R Bioconductor and Immunarch used for downstream analyses. Repertoire metrics were calculated using only productive rearrangements within the normalized downsampled data set. Clonotypes larger than 5 templates in the normalized cohort were defined as pathologically expanded. The Inverse Simpson Index served as the measure of repertoire diversity. CMV-specificity analyses were carried out on the non-normalized data set to capture all clonotypes. TCRdb provides this immuneACCESS table in a form limited to in-frame rearrangements. Some clones are lacking; in checked studies, under half of them reflect an unresolved V gene, and why the rest are absent is not known. V, J and clone size were drawn from that table, and D and trimming were deduced from the DNA. This sample holds 45,000 or so clones; around 84% were observed only once. In total, the top ten clones hold around 5.3% of the sample.

The TCR comes from a man aged 60-69 years with myelodysplastic syndrome. Some clones in this sample may be carry-over from other donors' samples. The sequencing here drew on peripheral blood mononuclear cells, taken before stem cell transplant. This chain joins TRBV14 to TRBJ2-5, with an unclear D gene assignment. Here the CDR3 is given as CASSRLRETQYF. The bases read TGTGCCAGCAGCCGCCTTCGAGAGACCCAGTACTTC.